This TCR beta chain was found in a study of radiotherapy plus CTLA-4 blockade in lung cancer. Study-wide background: Disease control was seen in 31% of patients, objective responses in about 19%.

Patients had chemo-refractory metastatic non-small-cell lung cancer and received focal radiation plus CTLA-4 blockade that used ipilimumab. Findings and caveats of the study: Reports state that early shifts in blood T cell clones, with interferon-beta, best predicted response. TCR clones from tumors expanded in blood after radiotherapy plus ipilimumab.

The V gene lost 0 bases and the J gene lost 6 bases, with 9 bases spanning the gap. Germline V CDR1 and CDR2: WSHSY, SAAADI. CDR3 length equals 14 residues. As concerns this clone: Its antigen is still unknown.

Using immunoSEQ multiplex PCR, the repertoire was profiled, and TCRdb retains in-frame clones only, with some absent. The sample shows 70,000 to 90,000 clones, roughly three quarters of them seen only once. This clonotype was obtained from a human donor with non-small cell lung cancer who had a complete response to radiotherapy plus ipilimumab. The gene calls are TRBV10-2 and TRBJ1-5, with D possibly matching TRBD1 (5 bases). The sample consisted of peripheral blood, taken from a patient treated with radiotherapy plus ipilimumab. CDR3 protein: CASSESGEGQPQHF. The CDR3 nucleotides are TGCGCCAGCAGTGAGTCAGGGGAAGGTCAGCCCCAGCATTTT.